A selection of T cell receptor beta chains follows, all from one sample in a study of T-cell memory formation after mild COVID-19. TCRdb redid the calling of the 5' RACE reads with MiXCR, one entry per CDR3 protein. The sample lists about 500,000 distinct CDR3 sequences; about 20% were seen once. Sequences were obtained from PBMCs or a T cell subset sorted from them (not recorded which). The receptors come from an adult woman who had mild COVID-19 (a few samples of this study predate the infection). Cell type and time point are not known. CDR3s include the opening cysteine and the closing phenylalanine or tryptophan. The D gene is left open where the match is weak. Expanded clones get a size class; other rows say once, few or many, or leave the size out.

d_call: -; clone_size: -; v_call: TRBV6-5; j_call: TRBJ2-1; cdr3_nt: TGTGCCAGCAGTTACGCAGCCCAACAGTATAATGAGCAGTTCTTC; cdr3_aa: CASSYAAQQYNEQFF
d_call: TRBD1; clone_size: few; v_call: TRBV7-9; j_call: TRBJ2-7; cdr3_nt: TGTGCCAGCAACCCCATACAGGGGGCCTACGAGCAGTACTTC; cdr3_aa: CASNPIQGAYEQYF
d_call: -; clone_size: few; v_call: TRBV20-1; j_call: TRBJ2-3; cdr3_nt: TGCAGTGCTACCGCCCGCCAAGATACGCAGTATTTT; cdr3_aa: CSATARQDTQYF
d_call: -; clone_size: -; v_call: TRBV12-3/TRBV12-4; j_call: TRBJ1-2; cdr3_nt: TGTGCCAGCAGTTGGGGGGGAAATGGCTACACCTTC; cdr3_aa: CASSWGGNGYTF
d_call: -; clone_size: few; v_call: TRBV14; j_call: TRBJ2-2; cdr3_nt: TGTGCCAGCAGCCAAGAGACGGAGGCGAACACCGGGGAGCTGTTTTTT; cdr3_aa: CASSQETEANTGELFF
d_call: -; clone_size: few; v_call: TRBV5-1; j_call: TRBJ2-6; cdr3_nt: TGCGCCAGCAGCCAACCCGCCCAGAGCCCACCGTTATCTGGGGCCAACGTCCTGACTTTC; cdr3_aa: CASSQPAQSPPLSGANVLTF
d_call: TRBD1; clone_size: -; v_call: TRBV12-3/TRBV12-4; j_call: TRBJ2-5; cdr3_nt: TGTGCCAGCAGTCCCAGGGGGCTTTGGGAGACCCAGTACTTC; cdr3_aa: CASSPRGLWETQYF
d_call: -; clone_size: few; v_call: TRBV7-9; j_call: TRBJ1-4; cdr3_nt: TGTGCCAGCAGCTTAGGATCGGATGGGAATAATGAAAAACTGTTTTTT; cdr3_aa: CASSLGSDGNNEKLFF
d_call: TRBD2; clone_size: -; v_call: TRBV20-1; j_call: TRBJ2-3; cdr3_nt: TGCAGTGCTAAGAGTCTAGCGGGACTCCTAGCCAGCACAGATACGCAGTATTTT; cdr3_aa: CSAKSLAGLLASTDTQYF
d_call: -; clone_size: -; v_call: TRBV7-2; j_call: TRBJ2-6; cdr3_nt: TGTGCCAGCAGCCCACCCTTCTTGGTAGCGGCGAGCTCTGGGGCCAACGTCCTGACTTTC; cdr3_aa: CASSPPFLVAASSGANVLTF
d_call: TRBD1; clone_size: -; v_call: TRBV2; j_call: TRBJ1-5; cdr3_nt: TGTGCCAGCAGTTTCTCCGGGACAGGGGGATACCAGCCCCAGCATTTT; cdr3_aa: CASSFSGTGGYQPQHF
d_call: -; clone_size: -; v_call: TRBV20-1; j_call: TRBJ1-4; cdr3_nt: TGCAGTGCTGGTGATGGGGGTTTTAATGAAAAACTGTTTTTT; cdr3_aa: CSAGDGGFNEKLFF
d_call: -; clone_size: few; v_call: TRBV9; j_call: TRBJ1-5; cdr3_nt: TGTGCCAGCAGCGTAGGAATTTCTAGCAATCAGCCCCAGCATTTT; cdr3_aa: CASSVGISSNQPQHF
d_call: -; clone_size: once; v_call: TRBV2; j_call: TRBJ2-6; cdr3_nt: TGTGCCAGCAGCGTGGGGGCTGGGGCCAACGTCCTGACTTTC; cdr3_aa: CASSVGAGANVLTF
d_call: TRBD1; clone_size: few; v_call: TRBV24-1; j_call: TRBJ2-1; cdr3_nt: TGTGCCACCAGTGAGGCGGGACAGGAGAAGCAGTTCTTC; cdr3_aa: CATSEAGQEKQFF
d_call: -; clone_size: many; v_call: TRBV5-1; j_call: TRBJ2-1; cdr3_nt: TGCGCCAGCAGCTTGAAATACAATGAGCAGTTCTTC; cdr3_aa: CASSLKYNEQFF
d_call: -; clone_size: -; v_call: TRBV7-8; j_call: TRBJ2-7; cdr3_nt: TGTGCCAGCAGTCTTTGGGACAATTACGAGCAGTACTTC; cdr3_aa: CASSLWDNYEQYF
d_call: TRBD2; clone_size: few; v_call: TRBV20-1; j_call: TRBJ2-7; cdr3_nt: TGCAGTGTCGAATCACTAGCGGGATTCTACGAGCAGTACTTC; cdr3_aa: CSVESLAGFYEQYF
d_call: -; clone_size: -; v_call: TRBV30; j_call: TRBJ2-5; cdr3_nt: TGTGCCTGGAGTTATAACCAAGAGACCCAGTACTTC; cdr3_aa: CAWSYNQETQYF
d_call: TRBD2; clone_size: -; v_call: TRBV7-9; j_call: TRBJ2-7; cdr3_nt: TGTGCCAGCAGCTTAGGTCATAGCGGGAGCGGAGAGCAGTACTTC; cdr3_aa: CASSLGHSGSGEQYF
d_call: -; clone_size: -; v_call: TRBV20-1; j_call: TRBJ2-5; cdr3_nt: TGCAGTGCTAGTCCCTTCCGGACGTTCGGGGAGACCCAGTACTTC; cdr3_aa: CSASPFRTFGETQYF
d_call: -; clone_size: few; v_call: TRBV6-5; j_call: TRBJ2-5; cdr3_nt: TGTGCCAGCAGTTACGGACCAACGGAGACCCAGTACTTC; cdr3_aa: CASSYGPTETQYF
d_call: TRBD2; clone_size: many; v_call: TRBV4-3; j_call: TRBJ2-7; cdr3_nt: TGCGCCAGCAGCTTGGGACTAGCGGCCAGCTCCTACGAGCAGTACTTC; cdr3_aa: CASSLGLAASSYEQYF
d_call: TRBD1; clone_size: -; v_call: TRBV4-3; j_call: TRBJ2-7; cdr3_nt: TGCGCCAGCAGCCAGGAGGGACAGGGTGGCCACGAGCAGTACTTC; cdr3_aa: CASSQEGQGGHEQYF